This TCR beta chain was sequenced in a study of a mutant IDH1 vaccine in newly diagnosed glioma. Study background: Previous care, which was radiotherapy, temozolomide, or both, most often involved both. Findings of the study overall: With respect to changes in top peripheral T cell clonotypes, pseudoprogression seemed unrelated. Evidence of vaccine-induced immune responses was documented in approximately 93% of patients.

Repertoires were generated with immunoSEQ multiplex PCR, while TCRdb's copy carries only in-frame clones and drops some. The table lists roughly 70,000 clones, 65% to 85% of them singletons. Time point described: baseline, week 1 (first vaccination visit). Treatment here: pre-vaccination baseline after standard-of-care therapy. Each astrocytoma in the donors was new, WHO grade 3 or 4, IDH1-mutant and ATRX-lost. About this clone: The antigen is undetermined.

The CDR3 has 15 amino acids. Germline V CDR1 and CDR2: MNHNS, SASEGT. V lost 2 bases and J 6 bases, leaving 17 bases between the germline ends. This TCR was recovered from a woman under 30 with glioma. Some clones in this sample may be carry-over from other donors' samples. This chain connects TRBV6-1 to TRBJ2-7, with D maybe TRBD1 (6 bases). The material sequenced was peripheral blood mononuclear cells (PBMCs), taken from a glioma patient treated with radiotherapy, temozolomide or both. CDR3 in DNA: TGTGCCAGCAGTGAACCTTGGCTGGGACAAGCCGAGCAGTACTTC. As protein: CASSEPWLGQAEQYF.